These T cell receptor beta chains were read from a single sample in a study of cytotoxic CD8 clonotypes in ibrutinib-treated CLL. Using immunoSEQ multiplex PCR, the repertoire was profiled, and TCRdb retains in-frame clones only, with some absent. Of 200,000 or so clones in the sample, 65% to 80% are singletons; the top ten hold approximately 5.9%. Sequencing used PBMCs, obtained after 12 months of ibrutinib treatment. These receptors all stem from a human donor with chronic lymphocytic leukemia. Each CDR3 is given with its conserved first and last residue. A D gene is named only where the DNA matches it firmly. For some rows the clone size is stated as once, few or many, or as a class when expanded; others skip it.

clone size	J gene	D gene	V gene	CDR3 DNA	CDR3 protein
once	TRBJ1-1	TRBD1	TRBV18	TGTGCCAGCTCACCGGACAGGGAGAACACTGAAGCTTTCTTT	CASSPDRENTEAFF
few	TRBJ1-5	NA	TRBV30	TGTGCCTGGAGTAGCTCCCGCAATCAGCCCCAGCATTTT	CAWSSSRNQPQHF
NA	TRBJ2-3	NA	TRBV6-1	TGTGCCAGCACCCAGGCACTGACAGATACGCAGTATTTT	CASTQALTDTQYF
NA	TRBJ1-2	TRBD1	TRBV19	TGTGCCAGTAGTATGATAGGCAGGGGGCACGGTAACTATGGCTACACCTTC	CASSMIGRGHGNYGYTF
once	TRBJ2-7	NA	TRBV1	TGCACCAGCAGCCAAGACGATCGATGTCGGTCCACCCTATCCGAGCAGTACTTC	CTSSQDDRCRSTLSEQYF
NA	TRBJ2-1	TRBD2	TRBV6-5	TGTGCCAGCACCCCTCATAGGACTAGGGGCTCTGAGCAGTTCTTC	CASTPHRTRGSEQFF
NA	TRBJ2-7	NA	TRBV18	TGTGCCAGCTCGCCGGGCTGGACCTACGAGCAGTACTTC	CASSPGWTYEQYF
NA	TRBJ2-7	TRBD1	TRBV6-5	TGTGCCAGCAGTCACTACGCGGGACAGGGGAACTACGAGCAGTACTTC	CASSHYAGQGNYEQYF
NA	TRBJ1-1	TRBD1	TRBV28	TGTGCCAGCAGTTTCGGGACAGGAGAAGCTTTCTTT	CASSFGTGEAFF
NA	TRBJ2-3	NA	TRBV27	TGTGCCAGCAGCCAACAGGGATGGGGCACAGATACGCAGTATTTT	CASSQQGWGTDTQYF
NA	TRBJ1-1	NA	TRBV27	TGTGCCAGCAGTTTGGGGCAGGTCACTGAAGCTTTCTTT	CASSLGQVTEAFF
NA	TRBJ2-5	NA	TRBV30	TGTGCCTGGAGTGTAACGGAGCGGACCCAGTACTTC	CAWSVTERTQYF
NA	TRBJ1-3	NA	TRBV7-3	TGTGTTTATGGACGCTCTGGAAACACCATATATTTT	CVYGRSGNTIYF
NA	TRBJ2-1	NA	TRBV5-1	TGCGCCAGCAGCTTGGACAGTGCGATAGACAATGAGCAGTTCTTC	CASSLDSAIDNEQFF
few	TRBJ1-5	NA	TRBV30	TGTGCCTGGAGTGTAGTAGACCGAAACCTTCAGCCCCAGCATTTT	CAWSVVDRNLQPQHF
NA	TRBJ1-4	TRBD1	TRBV27	TGTGCCAGCAGTTTCCTCGGGACAGATGAAAAACTGTTTTTT	CASSFLGTDEKLFF
NA	TRBJ1-1	NA	TRBV30	TGTGCCTGTGGCGGAACCATGAACACTGAAGCTTTCTTT	CACGGTMNTEAFF